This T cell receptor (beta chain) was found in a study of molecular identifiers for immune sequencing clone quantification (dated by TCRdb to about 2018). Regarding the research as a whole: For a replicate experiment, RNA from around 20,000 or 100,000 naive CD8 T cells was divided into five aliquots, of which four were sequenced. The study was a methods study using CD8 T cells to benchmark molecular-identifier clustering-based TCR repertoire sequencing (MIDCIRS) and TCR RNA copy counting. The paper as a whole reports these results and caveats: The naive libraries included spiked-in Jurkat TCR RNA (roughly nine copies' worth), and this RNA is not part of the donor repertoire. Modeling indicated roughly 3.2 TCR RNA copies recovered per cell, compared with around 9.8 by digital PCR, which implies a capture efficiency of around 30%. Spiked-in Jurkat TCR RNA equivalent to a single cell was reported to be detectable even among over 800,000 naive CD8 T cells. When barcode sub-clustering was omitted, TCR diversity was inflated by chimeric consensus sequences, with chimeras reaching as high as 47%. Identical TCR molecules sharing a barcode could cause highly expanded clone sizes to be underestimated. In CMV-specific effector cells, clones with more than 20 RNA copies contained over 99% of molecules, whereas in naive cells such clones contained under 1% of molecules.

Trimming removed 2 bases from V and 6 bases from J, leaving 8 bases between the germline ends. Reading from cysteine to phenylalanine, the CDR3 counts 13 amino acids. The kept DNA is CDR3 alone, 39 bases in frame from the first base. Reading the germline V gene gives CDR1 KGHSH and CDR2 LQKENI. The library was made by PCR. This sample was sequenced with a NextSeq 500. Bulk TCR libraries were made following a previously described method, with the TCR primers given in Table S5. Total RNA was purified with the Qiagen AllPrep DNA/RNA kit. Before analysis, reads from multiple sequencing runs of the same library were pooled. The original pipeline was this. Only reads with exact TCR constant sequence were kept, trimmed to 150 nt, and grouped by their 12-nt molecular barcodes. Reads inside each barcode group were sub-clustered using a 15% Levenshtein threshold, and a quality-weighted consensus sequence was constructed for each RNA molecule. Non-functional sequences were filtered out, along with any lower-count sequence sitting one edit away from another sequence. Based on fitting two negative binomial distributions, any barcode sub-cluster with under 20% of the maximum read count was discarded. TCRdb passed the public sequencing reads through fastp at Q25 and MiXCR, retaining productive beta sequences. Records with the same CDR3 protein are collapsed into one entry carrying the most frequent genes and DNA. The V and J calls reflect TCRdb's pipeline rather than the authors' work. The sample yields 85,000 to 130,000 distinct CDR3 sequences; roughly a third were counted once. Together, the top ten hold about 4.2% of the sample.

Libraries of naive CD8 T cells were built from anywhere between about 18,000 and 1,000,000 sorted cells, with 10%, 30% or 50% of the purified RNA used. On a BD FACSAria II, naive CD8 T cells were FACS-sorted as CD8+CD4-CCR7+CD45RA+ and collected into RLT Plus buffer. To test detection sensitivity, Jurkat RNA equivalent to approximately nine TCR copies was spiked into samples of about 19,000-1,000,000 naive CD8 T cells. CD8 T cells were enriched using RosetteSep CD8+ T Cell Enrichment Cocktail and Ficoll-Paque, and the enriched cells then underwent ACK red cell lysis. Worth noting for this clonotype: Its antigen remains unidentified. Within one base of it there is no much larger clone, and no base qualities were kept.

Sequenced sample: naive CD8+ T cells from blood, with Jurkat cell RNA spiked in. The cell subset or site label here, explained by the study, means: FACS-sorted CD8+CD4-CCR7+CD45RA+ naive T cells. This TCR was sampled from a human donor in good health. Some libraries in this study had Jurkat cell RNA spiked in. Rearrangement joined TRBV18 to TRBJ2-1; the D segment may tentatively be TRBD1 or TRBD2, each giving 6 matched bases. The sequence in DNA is TGTGCCAGCTCACCATGGGGGGCCAATGAGCAGTTCTTC. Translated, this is CASSPWGANEQFF.